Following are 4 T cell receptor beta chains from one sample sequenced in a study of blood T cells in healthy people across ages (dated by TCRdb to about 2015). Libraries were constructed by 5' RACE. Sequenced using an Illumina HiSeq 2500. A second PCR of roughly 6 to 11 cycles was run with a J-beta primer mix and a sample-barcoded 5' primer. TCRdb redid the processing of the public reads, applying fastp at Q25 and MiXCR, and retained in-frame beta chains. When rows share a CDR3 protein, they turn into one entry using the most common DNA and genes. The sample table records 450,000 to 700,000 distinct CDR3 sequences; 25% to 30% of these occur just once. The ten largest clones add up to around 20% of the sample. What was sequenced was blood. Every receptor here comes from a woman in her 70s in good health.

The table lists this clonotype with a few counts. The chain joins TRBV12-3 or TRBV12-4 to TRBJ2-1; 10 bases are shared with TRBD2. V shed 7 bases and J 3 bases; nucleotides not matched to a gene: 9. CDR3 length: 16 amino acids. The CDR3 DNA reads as TGTGCCAGCACCTTTGAGCGGGGGGGCATCTACAATGAGCAGTTCTTC. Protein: CASTFERGGIYNEQFF.

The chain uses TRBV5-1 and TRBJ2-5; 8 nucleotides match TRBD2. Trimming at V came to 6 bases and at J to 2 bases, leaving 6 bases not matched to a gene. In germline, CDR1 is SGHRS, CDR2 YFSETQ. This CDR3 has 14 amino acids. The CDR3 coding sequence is TGCGCCAGCACGGGAGGGGAGTCTCAAGAGACCCAGTACTTC. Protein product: CASTGGESQETQYF.

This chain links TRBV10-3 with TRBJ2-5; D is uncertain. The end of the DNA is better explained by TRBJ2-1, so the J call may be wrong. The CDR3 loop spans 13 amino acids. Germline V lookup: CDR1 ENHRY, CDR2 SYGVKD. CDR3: CAIITEGHNEQFF. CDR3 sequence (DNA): TGTGCCATCATAACGGAAGGTCACAATGAGCAGTTCTTC.

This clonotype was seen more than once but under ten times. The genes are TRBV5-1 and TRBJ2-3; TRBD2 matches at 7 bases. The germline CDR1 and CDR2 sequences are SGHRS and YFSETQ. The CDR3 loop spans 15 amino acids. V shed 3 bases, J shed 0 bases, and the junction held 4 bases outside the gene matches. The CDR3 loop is CASSWGGLSTDTQYF. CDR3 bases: TGCGCCAGCAGCTGGGGGGGACTGAGCACAGATACGCAGTATTTT.